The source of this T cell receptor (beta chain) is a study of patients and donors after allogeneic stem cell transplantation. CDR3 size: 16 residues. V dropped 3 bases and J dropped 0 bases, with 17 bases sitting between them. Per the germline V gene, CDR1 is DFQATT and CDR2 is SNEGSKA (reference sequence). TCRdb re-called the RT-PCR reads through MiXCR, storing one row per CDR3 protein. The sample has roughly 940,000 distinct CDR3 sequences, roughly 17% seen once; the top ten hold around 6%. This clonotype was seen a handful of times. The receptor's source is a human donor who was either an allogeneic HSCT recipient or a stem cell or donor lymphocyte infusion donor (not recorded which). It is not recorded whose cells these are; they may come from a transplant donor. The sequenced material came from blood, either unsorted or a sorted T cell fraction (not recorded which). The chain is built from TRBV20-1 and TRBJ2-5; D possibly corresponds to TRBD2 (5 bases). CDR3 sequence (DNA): TGCAGTGCTAGCTCGTGGAGCGGAGTGTACCAAGAGACCCAGTACTTC. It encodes CSASSWSGVYQETQYF.